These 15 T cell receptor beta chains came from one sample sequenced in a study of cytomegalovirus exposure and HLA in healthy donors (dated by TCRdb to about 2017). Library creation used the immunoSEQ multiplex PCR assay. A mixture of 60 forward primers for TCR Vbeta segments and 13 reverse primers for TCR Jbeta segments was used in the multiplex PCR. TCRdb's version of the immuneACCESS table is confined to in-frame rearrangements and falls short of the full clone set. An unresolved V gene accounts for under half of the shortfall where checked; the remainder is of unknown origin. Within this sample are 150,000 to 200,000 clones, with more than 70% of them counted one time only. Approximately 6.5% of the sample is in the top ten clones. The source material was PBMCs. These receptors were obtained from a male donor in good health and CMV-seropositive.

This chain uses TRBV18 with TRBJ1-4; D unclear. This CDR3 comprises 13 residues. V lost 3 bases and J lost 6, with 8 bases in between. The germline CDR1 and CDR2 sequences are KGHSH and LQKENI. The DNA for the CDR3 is TGTGCCAGCTCACCCTCAGGCTATGAAAAACTGTTTTTT. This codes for CASSPSGYEKLFF.

The CDR3 coding sequence is TGTGCCAGCAGCTTAACTAGCGGGAGTTACGAGCAGTACTTC. Translating it yields CASSLTSGSYEQYF. The chain joins TRBV7-6 to TRBJ2-7, with 11 bases lining up with TRBD2. The V gene's germline CDR1 is SGHVS and CDR2 FNYEAQ. The J segment lost 4 bases and the V segment lost 2 bases, leaving 1 base of the junction unmatched. This CDR3 is 14 amino acids long. Full variable domain (remainder filled in from reference TRBV7-6 and TRBJ2-7): GAGVSQSPRYKVTKRGQDVALRCDPISGHVSLYWYRQALGQGPEFLTYFNYEAQQDKSGLPNDRFSAERPEGSISTLTIQRTEQRDSAMYRCASSLTSGSYEQYFGPGTRLTVT.

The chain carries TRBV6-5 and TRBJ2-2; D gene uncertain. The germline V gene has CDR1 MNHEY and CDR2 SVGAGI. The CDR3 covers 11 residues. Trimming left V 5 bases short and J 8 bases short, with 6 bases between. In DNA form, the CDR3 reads TGTGCCAGCAGTAGCGCGGGGGAGCTGTTTTTT. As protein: CASSSAGELFF.

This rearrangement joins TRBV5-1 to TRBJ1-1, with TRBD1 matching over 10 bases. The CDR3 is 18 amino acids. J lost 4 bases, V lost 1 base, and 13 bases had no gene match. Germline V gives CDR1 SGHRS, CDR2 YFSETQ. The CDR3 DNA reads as TGCGCCAGCAGCTTGACGACAGGGGGCGCAGTGGCCGGCACTGAAGCTTTCTTT. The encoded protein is CASSLTTGGAVAGTEAFF.

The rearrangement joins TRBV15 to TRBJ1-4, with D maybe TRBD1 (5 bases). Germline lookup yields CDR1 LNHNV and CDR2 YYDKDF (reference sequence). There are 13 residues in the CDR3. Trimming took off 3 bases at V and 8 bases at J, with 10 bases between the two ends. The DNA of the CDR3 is TGTGCCACCAGCAGTAGGACAAGGGAAAAACTGTTTTTT. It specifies CATSSRTREKLFF.

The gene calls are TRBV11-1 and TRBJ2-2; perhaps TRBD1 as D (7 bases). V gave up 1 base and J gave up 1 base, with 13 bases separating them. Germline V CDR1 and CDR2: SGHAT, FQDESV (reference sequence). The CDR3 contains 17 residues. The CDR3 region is CASSLEFQGGNTGELFF. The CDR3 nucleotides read TGTGCCAGCAGCTTAGAGTTCCAGGGGGGGAACACCGGGGAGCTGTTTTTT.

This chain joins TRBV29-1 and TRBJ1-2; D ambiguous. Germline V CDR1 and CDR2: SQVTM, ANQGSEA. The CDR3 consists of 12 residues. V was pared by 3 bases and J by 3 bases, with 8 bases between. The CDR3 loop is CSVEGGDYGYTF. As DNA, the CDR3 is TGCAGCGTTGAGGGAGGAGACTATGGCTACACCTTC.

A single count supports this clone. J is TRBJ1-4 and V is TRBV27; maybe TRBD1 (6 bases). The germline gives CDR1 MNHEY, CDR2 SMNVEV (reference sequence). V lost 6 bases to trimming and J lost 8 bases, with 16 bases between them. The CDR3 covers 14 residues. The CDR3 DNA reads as TGTGCCAGCAGCCGCAGGGGAATCGGGGAAAAACTGTTTTTT. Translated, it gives CASSRRGIGEKLFF. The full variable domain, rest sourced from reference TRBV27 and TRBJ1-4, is EAQVTQNPRYLITVTGKKLTVTCSQNMNHEYMSWYRQDPGLGLRQIYYSMNVEVTDKGDVPEGYKVSRKEKRNFPLILESPSPNQTSLYFCASSRRGIGEKLFFGSGTQLSVL.

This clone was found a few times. The CDR3 here is CASSPTEGRAPNTEAFF. CDR3 DNA sequence: TGTGCCAGCAGCCCTACGGAGGGCAGGGCCCCGAACACTGAAGCTTTCTTT. The rearrangement links TRBV21-1 to TRBJ1-1. TRBV21-1 is a recognized pseudogene. CDR3 size: 17 residues.

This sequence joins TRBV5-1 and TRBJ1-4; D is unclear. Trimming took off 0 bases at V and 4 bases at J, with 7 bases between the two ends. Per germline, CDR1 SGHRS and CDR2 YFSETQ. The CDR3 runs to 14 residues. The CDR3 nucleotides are TGCGCCAGCAGCTTGGGGCAGTTTAATGAAAAACTGTTTTTT. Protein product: CASSLGQFNEKLFF.

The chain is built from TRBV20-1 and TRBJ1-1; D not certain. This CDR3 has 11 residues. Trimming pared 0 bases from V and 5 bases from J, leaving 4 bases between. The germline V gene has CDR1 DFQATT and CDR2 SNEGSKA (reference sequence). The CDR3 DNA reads TGCAGTGCTAGAGACAAAACTGAAGCTTTCTTT. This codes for CSARDKTEAFF.

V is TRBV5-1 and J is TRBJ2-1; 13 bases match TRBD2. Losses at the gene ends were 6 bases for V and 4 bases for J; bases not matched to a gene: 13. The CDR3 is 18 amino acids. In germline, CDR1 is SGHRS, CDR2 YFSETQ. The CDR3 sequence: CASTPGTSGTNRYNEQFF. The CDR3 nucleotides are TGCGCCAGCACCCCGGGGACTAGCGGGACCAATAGGTACAATGAGCAGTTCTTC.

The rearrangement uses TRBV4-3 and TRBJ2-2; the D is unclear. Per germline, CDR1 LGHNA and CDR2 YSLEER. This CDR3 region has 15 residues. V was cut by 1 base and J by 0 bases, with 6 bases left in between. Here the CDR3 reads CASSQGTSNTGELFF. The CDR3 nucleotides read TGCGCCAGCAGCCAAGGCACATCGAACACCGGGGAGCTGTTTTTT.

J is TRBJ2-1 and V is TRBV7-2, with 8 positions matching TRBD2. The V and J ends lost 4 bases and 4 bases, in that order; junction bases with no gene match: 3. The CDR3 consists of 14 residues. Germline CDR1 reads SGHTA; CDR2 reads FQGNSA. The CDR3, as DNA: TGTGCCAGCAGCTCCTTAGCGGGGTACAATGAGCAGTTCTTC. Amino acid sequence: CASSSLAGYNEQFF.

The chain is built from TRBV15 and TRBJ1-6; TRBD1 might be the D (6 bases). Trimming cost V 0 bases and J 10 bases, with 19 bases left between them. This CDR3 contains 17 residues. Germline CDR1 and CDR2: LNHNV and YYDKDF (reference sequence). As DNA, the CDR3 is TGTGCCACCAGCAGAGACAGGGGACGGTTTCCTTCCTCACCCCTCCACTTT. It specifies CATSRDRGRFPSSPLHF.